The clone carrying this T cell receptor (beta chain) was counted once. As yet, its antigen is unknown. The junction had 11 bases not matched to a gene; V was cut back by 6 bases and J by 5 bases. The CDR3 is made up of 15 amino acids. The germline CDR1 and CDR2 sequences are SSHAT and FNYEAQ (reference sequence). The sample belongs to a study of OX40 agonist ivuxolimab in advanced cancers. The overall study: Patients were given ivuxolimab, an antibody that agonizes OX40 (CD134).

Whole-study findings and limits: CD8+ T cells were the subset that, on average, had more expanded clones than CD4+.

Profiled with immunoSEQ multiplex PCR; TCRdb holds only in-frame clones, not every one. The data contain tens of thousands of clones, just over 85% of them singletons. This TCR was sampled from an adult with an advanced solid tumor such as melanoma, head and neck, liver or kidney cancer. The chain employs TRBV7-7 and TRBJ2-5; the match to TRBD1 covers 8 bases. Sequences were derived from CD4+ or CD8+ T cells sorted from blood, sampled in a trial of the OX40 agonist ivuxolimab. The CDR3 is CASSRERTGMETQYF. CDR3 bases: TGTGCCAGCAGTAGGGAAAGGACAGGGATGGAGACCCAGTACTTC.